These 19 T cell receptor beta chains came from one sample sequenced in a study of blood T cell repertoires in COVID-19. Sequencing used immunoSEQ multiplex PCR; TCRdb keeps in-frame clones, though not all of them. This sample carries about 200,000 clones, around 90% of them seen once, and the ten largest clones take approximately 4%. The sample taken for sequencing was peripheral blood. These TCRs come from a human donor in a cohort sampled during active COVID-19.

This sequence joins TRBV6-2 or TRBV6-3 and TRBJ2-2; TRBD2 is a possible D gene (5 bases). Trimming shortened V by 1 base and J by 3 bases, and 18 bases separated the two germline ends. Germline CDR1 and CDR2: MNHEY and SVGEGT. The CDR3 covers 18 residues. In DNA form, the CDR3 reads TGTGCCAGCAGTTACTGGACTCTCCGAGGAATGGACACCGGGGAGCTGTTTTTT. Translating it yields CASSYWTLRGMDTGELFF.

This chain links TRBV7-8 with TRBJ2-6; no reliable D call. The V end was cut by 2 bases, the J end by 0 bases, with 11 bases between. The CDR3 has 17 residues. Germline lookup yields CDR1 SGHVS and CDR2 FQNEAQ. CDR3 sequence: CASSLSTLYSGANVLTF. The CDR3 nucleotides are TGTGCCAGCAGCTTAAGCACGCTCTACTCTGGGGCCAACGTCCTGACTTTC.

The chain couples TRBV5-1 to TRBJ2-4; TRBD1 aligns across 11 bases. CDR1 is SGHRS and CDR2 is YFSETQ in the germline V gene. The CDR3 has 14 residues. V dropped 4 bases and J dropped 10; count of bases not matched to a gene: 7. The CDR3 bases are TGCGCCAGCAGCGCTCCGGGACAGGGGGGTATTCAGTACTTC. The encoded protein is CASSAPGQGGIQYF.

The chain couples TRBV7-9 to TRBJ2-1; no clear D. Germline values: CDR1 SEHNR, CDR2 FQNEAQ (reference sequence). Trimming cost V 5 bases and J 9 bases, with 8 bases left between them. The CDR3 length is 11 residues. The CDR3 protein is CASSTPAEQFF. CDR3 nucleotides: TGTGCCAGCAGCACACCCGCTGAGCAGTTCTTC.

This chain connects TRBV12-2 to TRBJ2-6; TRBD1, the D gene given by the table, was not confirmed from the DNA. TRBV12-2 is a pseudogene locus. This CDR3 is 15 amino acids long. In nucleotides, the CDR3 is TGTGCAAGTCGCTTACAGGGGCCAGGGGCCAACGTCCTGACTTTC. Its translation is CASRLQGPGANVLTF.

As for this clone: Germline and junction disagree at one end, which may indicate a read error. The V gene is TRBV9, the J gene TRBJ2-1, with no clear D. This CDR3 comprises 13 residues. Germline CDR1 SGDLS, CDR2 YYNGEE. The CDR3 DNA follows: TGTGCCAGCAGCGTTGGAACGGAGCGCCCGGCAGTCTTC. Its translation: CASSVGTERPAVF.

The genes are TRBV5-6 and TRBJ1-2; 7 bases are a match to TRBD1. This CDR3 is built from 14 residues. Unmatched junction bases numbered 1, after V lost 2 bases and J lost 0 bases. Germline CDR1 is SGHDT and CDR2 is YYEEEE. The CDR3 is CASSLQGTNYGYTF. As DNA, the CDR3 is TGTGCCAGCAGCTTACAGGGGACTAACTATGGCTACACCTTC. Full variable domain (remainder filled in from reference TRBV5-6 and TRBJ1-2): DAGVTQSPTHLIKTRGQQVTLRCSPKSGHDTVSWYQQALGQGPQFIFQYYEEEERQRGNFPDRFSGHQFPNYSSELNVNALLLGDSALYLCASSLQGTNYGYTFGSGTRLTVV.

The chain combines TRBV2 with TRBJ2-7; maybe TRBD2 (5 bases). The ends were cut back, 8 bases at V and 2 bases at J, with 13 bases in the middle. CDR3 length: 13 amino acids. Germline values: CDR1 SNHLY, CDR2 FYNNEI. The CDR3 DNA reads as TGTGCCAGCGTAAAGGAGGTGGCCTACGAGCAGTACTTC. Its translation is CASVKEVAYEQYF.

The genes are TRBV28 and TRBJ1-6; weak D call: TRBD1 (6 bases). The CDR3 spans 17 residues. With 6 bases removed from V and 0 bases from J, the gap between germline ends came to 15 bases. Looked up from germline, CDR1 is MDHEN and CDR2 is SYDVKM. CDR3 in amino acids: CASSLGTGSSYNSPLHF. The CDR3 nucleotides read TGTGCCAGCAGCCTGGGCACAGGGAGCTCCTATAATTCACCCCTCCACTTT.

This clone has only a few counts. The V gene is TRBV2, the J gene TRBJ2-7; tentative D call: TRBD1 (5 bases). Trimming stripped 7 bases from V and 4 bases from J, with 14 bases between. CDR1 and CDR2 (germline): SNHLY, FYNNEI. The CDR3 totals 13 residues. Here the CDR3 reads CASTTGRAYEQYF. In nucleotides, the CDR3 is TGTGCCAGCACCACGGGCAGGGCGTACGAGCAGTACTTC.

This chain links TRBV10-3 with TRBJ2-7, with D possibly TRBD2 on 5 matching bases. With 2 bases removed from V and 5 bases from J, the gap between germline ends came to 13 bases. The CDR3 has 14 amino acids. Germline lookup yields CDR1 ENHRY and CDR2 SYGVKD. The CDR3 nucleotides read TGTGCCATCAGTGAGCCTCTGAGGGAGCACGAGCAGTACTTC. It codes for CAISEPLREHEQYF.

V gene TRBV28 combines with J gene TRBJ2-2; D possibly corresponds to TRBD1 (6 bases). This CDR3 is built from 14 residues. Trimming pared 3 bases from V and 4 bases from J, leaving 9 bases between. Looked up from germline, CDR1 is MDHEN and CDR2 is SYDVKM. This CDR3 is CASSFSRGTGELFF. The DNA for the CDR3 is TGTGCCAGCAGTTTTAGCAGGGGCACCGGGGAGCTGTTTTTT.

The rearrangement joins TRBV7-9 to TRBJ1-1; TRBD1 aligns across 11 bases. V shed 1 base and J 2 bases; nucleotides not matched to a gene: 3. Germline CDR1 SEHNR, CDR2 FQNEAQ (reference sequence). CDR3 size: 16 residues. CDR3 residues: CASSLGDRGGNTEAFF. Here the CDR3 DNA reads TGTGCCAGCAGCTTAGGGGACAGGGGGGGAAACACTGAAGCTTTCTTT.

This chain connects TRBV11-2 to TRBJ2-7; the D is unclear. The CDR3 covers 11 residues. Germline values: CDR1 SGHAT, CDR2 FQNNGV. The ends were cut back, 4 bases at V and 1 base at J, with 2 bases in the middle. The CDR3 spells CASSSSYEQYF. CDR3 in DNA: TGTGCCAGCAGCTCATCCTACGAGCAGTACTTC. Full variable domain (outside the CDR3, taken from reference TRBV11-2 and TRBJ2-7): EAGVAQSPRYKIIEKRQSVAFWCNPISGHATLYWYQQILGQGPKLLIQFQNNGVVDDSQLPKDRFSAERLKGVDSTLKIQPAKLEDSAVYLCASSSSYEQYFGPGTRLTVT.

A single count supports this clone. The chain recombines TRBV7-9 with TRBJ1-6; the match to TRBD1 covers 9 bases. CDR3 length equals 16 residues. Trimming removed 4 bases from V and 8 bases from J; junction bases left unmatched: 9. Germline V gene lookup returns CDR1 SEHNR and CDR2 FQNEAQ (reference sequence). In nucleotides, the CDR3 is TGTGCCAGCAGCTCCCGACAGGGGGGTAGTGATTCACCCCTCCACTTT. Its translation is CASSSRQGGSDSPLHF.

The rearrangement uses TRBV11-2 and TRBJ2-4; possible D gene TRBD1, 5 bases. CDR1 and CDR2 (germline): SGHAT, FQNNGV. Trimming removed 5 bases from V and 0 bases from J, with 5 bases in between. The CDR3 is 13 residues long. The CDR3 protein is CASSDRAKNIQYF. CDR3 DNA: TGTGCCAGCAGCGACAGAGCCAAAAACATTCAGTACTTC.

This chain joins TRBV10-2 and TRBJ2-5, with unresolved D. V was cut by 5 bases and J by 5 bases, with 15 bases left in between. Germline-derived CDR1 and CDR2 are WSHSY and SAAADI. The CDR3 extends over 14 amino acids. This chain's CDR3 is CASSFLSSLETQYF. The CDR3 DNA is TGCGCCAGCAGTTTCCTCTCGAGCTTGGAGACCCAGTACTTC.

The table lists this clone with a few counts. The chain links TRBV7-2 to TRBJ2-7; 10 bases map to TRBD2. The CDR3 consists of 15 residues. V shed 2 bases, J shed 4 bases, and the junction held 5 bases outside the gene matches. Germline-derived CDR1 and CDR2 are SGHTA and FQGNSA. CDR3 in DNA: TGTGCCAGCAGCTTATATGCTAGCGGGAGTTACGAGCAGTACTTC. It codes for CASSLYASGSYEQYF.

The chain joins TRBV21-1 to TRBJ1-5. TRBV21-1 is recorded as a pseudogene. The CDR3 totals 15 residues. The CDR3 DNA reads TGTGCCAGCAGCAAAGGCCGGGGTGGGAATCAGCCCCAGCATTTT. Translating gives CASSKGRGGNQPQHF.